This record concerns one T cell receptor beta chain sequence. Produced via immunoSEQ multiplex PCR; TCRdb's table is partial and in-frame only. The sample consists of about 82,000 clones, around nine tenths of them appearing once. These data come from a study of identifying expanded T cells in peripheral blood. The germline V gene has CDR1 MNHNY and CDR2 SVGAGI (reference sequence). The germline V and J ends were trimmed by 4 bases and 1 base, with 10 bases remaining between them. The CDR3 length is 14 residues. The chain joins TRBV6-6 to TRBJ1-1; D is uncertain. The TCR sequence derives from a person aged 18 to 75 in good health. The sample taken for sequencing was blood. CDR3: CASSLGRKNTEAFF. Written as DNA, the CDR3 is TGTGCCAGCAGTTTGGGCAGGAAGAACACTGAAGCTTTCTTT.